Included here is one T cell receptor (beta chain) sequence, with context. The sample holds other DNA sequences that translate to the same CDR3. V lost 3 bases and J 4 bases, leaving 8 bases between the germline ends. There are 13 residues in the CDR3. Germline-derived CDR1 and CDR2 are SGDLS and YYNGEE. This entry belongs to a study of shared clonotypes between healthy human individuals. Profiled with immunoSEQ multiplex PCR; TCRdb holds only in-frame clones, not every one. The sample lists approximately 1.4 million clones, around 98% occurring once. The receptor was isolated from a man aged 25-40 years in good health. The material sequenced was naive CD4+ T cells sorted from blood. The subset is: CD45RA+ positively selected. The V call is TRBV9, the J call TRBJ1-3; D might be TRBD1 (6 bases). CDR3 loop: CASSAGQGNTIYF. Here the CDR3 DNA reads TGTGCCAGCAGCGCCGGACAGGGAAACACCATATATTTT. Based on the CDR3 plus reference TRBV9 and TRBJ1-3, the full variable domain is DSGVTQTPKHLITATGQRVTLRCSPRSGDLSVYWYQQSLDQGLQFLIQYYNGEERAKGNILERFSAQQFPDLHSELNLSSLELGDSALYFCASSAGQGNTIYFGEGSWLTVV.